The T cell receptor (beta chain) under discussion was sequenced for a study of cytomegalovirus exposure and HLA in healthy donors. Donors consisted of healthy bone marrow donors. Amplification used 60 Vbeta primers and 13 Jbeta primers. TCRdb keeps only in-frame clones here, not all; method: immunoSEQ multiplex PCR. This table has 80,000 to 95,000 clones, 60% to 80% appearing once. On this clone itself: The antigen is unknown.

Germline loops: CDR1 ENHRY, CDR2 SYGVKD. V was cut by 3 bases and J by 7 bases, with 13 bases left in between. This CDR3 is 13 amino acids long. Study observations and caveats: TCR beta sequences reportedly predicted the HLA-A and HLA-B alleles of most subjects accurately.

This TCR derives from a woman between 25 and 40 years old in good health and CMV-seronegative. Sequencing was done on a sample of PBMCs. The chain couples TRBV10-3 to TRBJ2-7, with a possible D match to TRBD1 (6 bases). The CDR3 region has the DNA TGTGCCATCAGTGACATCGGGACATTTGAGCAGTACTTC. Translated: CAISDIGTFEQYF.